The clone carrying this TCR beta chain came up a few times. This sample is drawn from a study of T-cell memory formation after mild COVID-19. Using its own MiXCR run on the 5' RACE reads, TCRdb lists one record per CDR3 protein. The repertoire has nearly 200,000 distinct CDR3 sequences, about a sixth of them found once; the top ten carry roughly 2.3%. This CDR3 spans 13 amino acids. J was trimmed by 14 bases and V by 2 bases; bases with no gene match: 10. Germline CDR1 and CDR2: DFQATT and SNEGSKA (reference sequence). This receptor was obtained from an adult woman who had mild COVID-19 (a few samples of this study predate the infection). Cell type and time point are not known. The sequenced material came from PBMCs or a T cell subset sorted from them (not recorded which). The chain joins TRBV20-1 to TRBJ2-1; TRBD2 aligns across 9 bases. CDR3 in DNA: TGCAGTGCTAGATGGCTAGCGGGGCAAAGGGAGTTCTTC. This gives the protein CSARWLAGQREFF.